The 16 T cell receptor beta chains listed next were all sequenced from one sample in a study of shared clonotypes between healthy human individuals. Assay: immunoSEQ multiplex PCR; the TCRdb copy retains only in-frame clones and omits some. The sample contains 2 million to 2.5 million clones, about 94% of which appear only once. The material sequenced was naive CD4+ T cells sorted from blood. Regarding subset: CD45RA+ positively selected. These receptors were taken from a man aged 18 to 29 in good health.

This chain connects TRBV4-1 to TRBJ2-7; D gene ambiguous. Per the germline V gene, CDR1 is MGHRA and CDR2 is YSYEKL. Trimming stripped 4 bases from V and 2 bases from J, with 12 bases between. This CDR3 is built from 14 residues. The CDR3 nucleotides are TGCGCCAGCAGCCTCCGGGCTTCTCCCTACGAGCAGTACTTC. Amino acids: CASSLRASPYEQYF.

The chain recombines TRBV15 with TRBJ2-1; TRBD2 matches 9 bases. V lost 1 base to trimming and J lost 7 bases; unmatched junction nucleotides: 5. The CDR3 extends over 15 amino acids. Germline V CDR1 and CDR2: LNHNV, YYDKDF (reference sequence). The CDR3 nucleotides are TGTGCCACCAGCAGAGCTTTAGCGGGAGTTAATGAGCAGTTCTTC. Its translation: CATSRALAGVNEQFF. Using reference TRBV15 and TRBJ2-1 for the parts outside the CDR3, the full variable domain is DAMVIQNPRYQVTQFGKPVTLSCSQTLNHNVMYWYQQKSSQAPKLLFHYYDKDFNNEADTPDNFQSRRPNTSFCFLDIRSPGLGDTAMYLCATSRALAGVNEQFFGPGTRLTVL.

The chain couples TRBV5-1 to TRBJ2-1; D gene ambiguous. The CDR3 spans 17 residues. The V end lost 1 base, the J end lost 6 bases, and 20 bases lay between the germline ends. Germline loops: CDR1 SGHRS, CDR2 YFSETQ. This CDR3 is CASSLFRTTITGNEQFF. The CDR3 DNA is TGCGCCAGCAGCTTGTTTCGCACGACGATCACCGGCAATGAGCAGTTCTTC. Supplemented by reference TRBV5-1 and TRBJ2-1, the full variable domain reads KAGVTQTPRYLIKTRGQQVTLSCSPISGHRSVSWYQQTPGQGLQFLFEYFSETQRNKGNFPGRFSGRQFSNSRSEMNVSTLELGDSALYLCASSLFRTTITGNEQFFGPGTRLTVL.

The genes are TRBV5-4 and TRBJ1-1; no clear D gene. Trimming took 0 bases from V and 1 from J, leaving 7 bases between them. This CDR3 spans 14 amino acids. The germline CDR1 and CDR2 sequences are SGHNT and YYREEE (reference sequence). The CDR3 protein is CASSLAAANTEAFF. CDR3 nucleotides: TGTGCCAGCAGCTTGGCCGCGGCGAACACTGAAGCTTTCTTT.

The V and J genes are TRBV28 and TRBJ1-1; no reliable D call. The CDR3 has 13 residues. The germline V and J ends were trimmed by 10 bases and 4 bases, with 16 bases remaining between them. From germline, CDR1 is MDHEN and CDR2 SYDVKM. The CDR3 region is CATLIGLGTEAFF. The CDR3 nucleotides are TGTGCCACTCTTATAGGGTTGGGCACTGAAGCTTTCTTT.

This clone was counted once. J is TRBJ2-3 and V is TRBV5-1; TRBD2 agrees at 10 bases. The CDR3 consists of 14 residues. Per germline, CDR1 SGHRS and CDR2 YFSETQ. Trimming cost V 4 bases and J 5 bases; bases outside gene matches: 4. CDR3 DNA: TGCGCCAGCAGCCGAGCGGGAGGGTTAGATACGCAGTATTTT. This sequence encodes CASSRAGGLDTQYF.

The chain links TRBV27 to TRBJ2-5; D is unclear. Germline V gene data show CDR1 as MNHEY and CDR2 as SMNVEV (reference sequence). The CDR3 loop spans 14 amino acids. The ends were cut back, 3 bases at V and 4 bases at J, with 12 bases in the middle. The CDR3 region has the DNA TGTGCCAGCAGTTTTTCTACATTAGGAGAGACCCAGTACTTC. Residues: CASSFSTLGETQYF.

Comments on this clone: The sample carries other DNA sequences with the same CDR3. This rearrangement joins TRBV18 to TRBJ2-5, with unresolved D. Looked up from germline, CDR1 is KGHSH and CDR2 is LQKENI. The CDR3 is 12 amino acids. Trimming stripped 3 bases from V and 4 bases from J, with 6 bases between. The CDR3 region is CASSPMGETQYF. The DNA of the CDR3 is TGTGCCAGCTCACCGATGGGAGAGACCCAGTACTTC.

The genes are TRBV28 and TRBJ1-5, with TRBD1 identical over 7 bases. The length of the CDR3 is 21 residues. J was trimmed by 0 bases and V by 7 bases; bases with no gene match: 24. Germline CDR1 and CDR2: MDHEN and SYDVKM. The CDR3 region has the DNA TGTGCCAGCACCTACCAATCCCCCGGGACAGCTAAACAATATAGCAATCAGCCCCAGCATTTT. It is translated as CASTYQSPGTAKQYSNQPQHF. The variable domain in full, with the rest retrieved from reference TRBV28 and TRBJ1-5, is DVKVTQSSRYLVKRTGEKVFLECVQDMDHENMFWYRQDPGLGLRLIYFSYDVKMKEKGDIPEGYSVSREKKERFSLILESASTNQTSMYLCASTYQSPGTAKQYSNQPQHFGDGTRLSIL.

The chain carries TRBV27 and TRBJ2-5; D ambiguous. The CDR3 has 11 residues. Germline-derived CDR1 and CDR2 are MNHEY and SMNVEV (reference sequence). The V end lost 6 bases, the J end lost 6 bases, and 8 bases lay between the germline ends. The CDR3 nucleotides read TGTGCCAGCAGGGTTCTCCAGACCCAGTACTTC. It specifies CASRVLQTQYF.

The chain is built from TRBV11-2 and TRBJ2-1; possible D gene TRBD1, 5 bases. The CDR3 runs 18 residues. V was cut by 1 base and J by 6 bases, with 22 bases left in between. Looked up from germline, CDR1 is SGHAT and CDR2 is FQNNGV. CDR3 DNA: TGTGCCAGCAGCTTAGGCACCGCCGGACAAGGGGCGGCCAATGAGCAGTTCTTC. Translated: CASSLGTAGQGAANEQFF. Using reference TRBV11-2 and TRBJ2-1 for the parts outside the CDR3, the full variable domain is EAGVAQSPRYKIIEKRQSVAFWCNPISGHATLYWYQQILGQGPKLLIQFQNNGVVDDSQLPKDRFSAERLKGVDSTLKIQPAKLEDSAVYLCASSLGTAGQGAANEQFFGPGTRLTVL.

V and J are TRBV5-4 and TRBJ1-1; D is unresolved. Germline loops: CDR1 SGHNT, CDR2 YYREEE (reference sequence). The CDR3 runs 14 residues. V dropped 0 bases and J dropped 3 bases, with 9 bases sitting between them. In nucleotides, the CDR3 is TGTGCCAGCAGCTTGGCCAGGAGCGACACTGAAGCTTTCTTT. It specifies CASSLARSDTEAFF.

The J gene is TRBJ2-7, the V gene TRBV27; 9 nucleotides agree with TRBD1. The CDR3 consists of 16 residues. Losses at the gene ends were 6 bases for V and 0 bases for J; bases not matched to a gene: 9. Germline values: CDR1 MNHEY, CDR2 SMNVEV (reference sequence). This chain's CDR3 is CASRTTGGPISYEQYF. CDR3 DNA: TGTGCCAGCAGAACTACAGGGGGCCCTATCTCCTACGAGCAGTACTTC.

V and J are TRBV5-1 and TRBJ2-1; TRBD1 or TRBD2 may be the D gene (5 bases each). With 4 bases removed from V and 7 bases from J, the gap between germline ends came to 15 bases. The CDR3 covers 14 residues. Germline CDR1 SGHRS, CDR2 YFSETQ. The CDR3 sequence: CASSQGPATNEQFF. As DNA, the CDR3 is TGCGCCAGCAGCCAGGGACCCGCGACGAATGAGCAGTTCTTC.

This clone was picked up one time. The V gene is TRBV5-1, the J gene TRBJ2-7; 10 bases agree with TRBD2. Germline CDR1 and CDR2: SGHRS and YFSETQ. V shed 6 bases and J 1 base; nucleotides not matched to a gene: 7. The CDR3 covers 15 residues. This CDR3 is CASTSGTSASYEQYF. CDR3 nucleotides: TGCGCCAGCACTTCCGGGACTAGCGCTTCCTACGAGCAGTACTTC.

Comment on this clone: A junction end diverges from the germline sequence, so it may reflect a read error. Different DNA sequences within this sample yield the same CDR3. V and J are TRBV7-7 and TRBJ2-5; 9 bases align to TRBD2. CDR1 SSHAT and CDR2 FNYEAQ come from the germline V gene (reference sequence). This CDR3 is built from 14 residues. The CDR3 nucleotides are TGTGCTAGCAGCCCGGGACTAGCAGGAGAGACCCAGTACTTC. Residues: CASSPGLAGETQYF.